A selection of T cell receptor beta chains follows, all from one sample in a study of blood T cell repertoires in COVID-19. TCRdb's copy holds only in-frame clones and misses some; the assay was immunoSEQ multiplex PCR. This sample carries roughly 330,000 clones, around four fifths of them seen once, and the ten largest clones take 1% to 1.5%. The specimen sequenced was peripheral blood. The source of these receptors is a woman between 50 and 59 years old with acute or convalescent COVID-19. The CDR3 runs from the conserved cysteine through the conserved F or W. The D gene is left open where the match is weak. Clone size appears in some rows only: once, few, many, or a class for an expanded clone.

D gene: TRBD1
V gene: TRBV5-6
CDR3 length: 15
clone size: NA
J gene: TRBJ1-4
CDR3 protein: CASSSGQGSYEKLFF
CDR3 DNA: TGTGCCAGCAGCTCTGGACAGGGGTCGTATGAAAAACTGTTTTTT

D gene: NA
V gene: TRBV28
CDR3 length: 13
clone size: NA
J gene: TRBJ2-1
CDR3 protein: CASSLTGLGEQFF
CDR3 DNA: TGTGCCAGCAGTCTCACAGGGTTGGGAGAGCAGTTCTTC

D gene: NA
V gene: TRBV7-3
CDR3 length: 15
clone size: NA
J gene: TRBJ2-5
CDR3 protein: CASSSGLGIQETQYF
CDR3 DNA: TGTGCCAGCAGCTCCGGACTGGGAATTCAAGAGACCCAGTACTTC

D gene: NA
V gene: TRBV19
CDR3 length: 14
clone size: NA
J gene: TRBJ1-1
CDR3 protein: CASIGGGPPRGAFF
CDR3 DNA: TGTGCCAGTATCGGGGGGGGCCCGCCACGGGGAGCTTTCTTT

D gene: TRBD1
V gene: TRBV5-6
CDR3 length: 16
clone size: many
J gene: TRBJ2-1
CDR3 protein: CASSYPPGQGYNEQFF
CDR3 DNA: TGTGCCAGCAGCTATCCCCCAGGACAGGGGTACAATGAGCAGTTCTTC

D gene: NA
V gene: TRBV6-2/TRBV6-3
CDR3 length: 18
clone size: NA
J gene: TRBJ1-5
CDR3 protein: CASSYAGRRLYSNQPQHF
CDR3 DNA: TGTGCCAGCAGTTACGCGGGCCGCCGTCTTTATAGCAATCAGCCCCAGCATTTT

D gene: NA
V gene: TRBV19
CDR3 length: 13
clone size: NA
J gene: TRBJ2-3
CDR3 protein: CASSIGRDYTQYF
CDR3 DNA: TGTGCCAGTAGTATCGGGCGGGATTATACGCAGTATTTT

D gene: TRBD2
V gene: TRBV3-1/TRBV3-2
CDR3 length: 19
clone size: few
J gene: TRBJ2-2
CDR3 protein: CASSQATTALAGGTGELFF
CDR3 DNA: TGTGCCAGCAGCCAAGCGACGACAGCTTTAGCGGGAGGCACCGGGGAGCTGTTTTTT

D gene: TRBD1
V gene: TRBV5-5
CDR3 length: 14
clone size: NA
J gene: TRBJ1-3
CDR3 protein: CASSTGGTGNTIYF
CDR3 DNA: TGTGCCAGCAGCACAGGGGGAACTGGAAACACCATATATTTT

D gene: TRBD1
V gene: TRBV28
CDR3 length: 12
clone size: NA
J gene: TRBJ1-1
CDR3 protein: CASSTGGTEAFF
CDR3 DNA: TGTGCCAGCAGTACAGGGGGCACTGAAGCTTTCTTT